This T cell receptor delta chain was identified in a study of gamma delta lymphoproliferative disorders and STAT genes. The receptor sequences were amplified from genomic DNA of peripheral blood mononuclear cells. Germline CDR1 and CDR2: TSWWSYY and QGS. CDR3 length: 18 residues. This clone was counted between two and nine times. The amino acid sequence in TCRdb belongs to a much larger clone and departs from this DNA's translation at residue 3, likely a sequencing read error; the sequence shown is translated from the DNA. TCRdb fed the multiplex PCR reads to CATT. The data contain around 1,400 delta-chain clones, approximately 0.94% of them seen just once; the ten biggest clones take up around 48%.

Sequenced: blood. The chain uses TRDV1 and TRDJ1, with TRDD3 matching over 8 bases. This sequence was found in a human donor in good health. The CDR3: CAFGGQAGGDKTTDKLIF. The CDR3 DNA sequence: TGTGCTTTTGGGGGACAGGCTGGGGGGGATAAGACGACCGATAAACTCATCTTT.